This entry features one TCR beta chain sequence. The V and J ends lost 2 bases and 3 bases, in that order; junction bases with no gene match: 6. Germline assignment: CDR1 LNHNV and CDR2 YYDKDF (reference sequence). The CDR3 loop spans 16 amino acids. The data belong to a study of blood T cell repertoires in COVID-19. Authors' data handling: Amplification of reference gene primers provided the estimated nucleated cell counts. Assay used: immunoSEQ multiplex PCR; TCRdb lists only in-frame clones, some missing. V, J and clone size are those of that table, while D and trimming were read from the DNA. Among about 110,000 clones, 88% were seen once, and the ten largest hold 2% to 3%.

Sequenced sample: peripheral blood. The J gene is TRBJ2-3, the V gene TRBV15; 9 bases fit TRBD1. This sequence originates from a human donor in a cohort sampled during active COVID-19. The CDR3 DNA sequence: TGTGCCACCAGCAGACAAGGACAGGGGTTGACAGATACGCAGTATTTT. Its translation: CATSRQGQGLTDTQYF. Based on the CDR3 plus reference TRBV15 and TRBJ2-3, the full variable domain is DAMVIQNPRYQVTQFGKPVTLSCSQTLNHNVMYWYQQKSSQAPKLLFHYYDKDFNNEADTPDNFQSRRPNTSFCFLDIRSPGLGDTAMYLCATSRQGQGLTDTQYFGPGTRLTVL.